What follows are 8 T cell receptor beta chains derived from one specimen sequenced in a study of T cells after yellow fever vaccination. TCRdb ran MiXCR on the 5' RACE reads and lists one entry per CDR3 protein. Of tens of thousands of distinct CDR3 sequences listed, roughly 7.4% are singletons. This specimen was CD8+ T cells sorted from PBMCs, taken on the day of the yellow fever booster vaccination. The receptors originated from a man aged 25-40 years who received the YFV17D yellow fever vaccine.

For this clonotype: At one of its ends the junction is not consistent with the germline gene, which may arise from a read error. J is TRBJ2-1 and V is TRBV19; 9 bases map to TRBD2. CDR1 is LNHDA, CDR2 SQIVND, per germline (reference sequence). The CDR3 loop spans 16 amino acids. The CDR3: CASSAPAGTSPIRPLF. DNA for the CDR3: TGTGCCAGTAGTGCCCCTGCCGGGACTAGCCCCATCAGGCCACTCTTC.

The chain joins TRBV4-3 to TRBJ2-7; D is unresolved. V lost 4 bases, J lost 1 base, and 14 bases lay in between. CDR3 length equals 15 residues. Germline V CDR1 and CDR2: LGHNA, YSLEER. CDR3 DNA sequence: TGCGCCAGCAGCCTAGGCCCGGGCAGATCCTACGAGCAGTACTTC. This codes for CASSLGPGRSYEQYF.

This clonotype was counted many times. This rearrangement joins TRBV7-2 to TRBJ1-6; 10 bases are shared with TRBD1. The germline V gene encodes CDR1 SGHTA and CDR2 FQGNSA. The CDR3 is 14 residues long. The V gene end was trimmed by 4 bases and the J gene end by 10 bases; junction bases not matched to a gene: 4. CDR3 DNA: TGTGCCAGCAGCTCCCGGGACAGGGGCTCACCCCTCCACTTT. Translation gives CASSSRDRGSPLHF. The full variable domain, rest sourced from reference TRBV7-2 and TRBJ1-6, is GAGVSQSPSNKVTEKGKDVELRCDPISGHTALYWYRQSLGQGLEFLIYFQGNSAPDKSGLPSDRFSAERTGGSVSTLTIQRTQQEDSAVYLCASSSRDRGSPLHFGNGTRLTVT.

This clonotype has more than one count but fewer than ten. The chain links TRBV5-8 to TRBJ1-5; D remains unclear. The germline gives CDR1 SGHTS, CDR2 YDEGEE. The ends were cut back, 7 bases at V and 2 bases at J, with 7 bases in the middle. The CDR3 length is 12 residues. The CDR3 DNA reads TGTGCCAGCCCTAGGGGCAATCAGCCCCAGCATTTT. It specifies CASPRGNQPQHF.

The table lists this clonotype with a few counts. The chain joins TRBV3-1 to TRBJ2-7; D unclear. With 5 bases removed from V and 1 base from J, the gap between germline ends came to 15 bases. Germline loops: CDR1 LGHDT, CDR2 YNNKEL (reference sequence). The CDR3 is made up of 15 amino acids. The CDR3 protein is CASSRGGAASYEQYF. The DNA for the CDR3 is TGTGCCAGCAGCAGAGGTGGCGCGGCTTCCTACGAGCAGTACTTC.

This clonotype was recorded a few times. The chain employs TRBV20-1 and TRBJ2-5, with 11 bases that match TRBD1. V was pared by 6 bases and J by 3 bases, with 9 bases of the junction left unmatched. CDR1 and CDR2 from the germline V gene are DFQATT and SNEGSKA (reference sequence). There are 15 residues in the CDR3. Here the CDR3 reads CSAPWTGGVEETQYF. The CDR3 DNA follows: TGCAGTGCCCCGTGGACAGGGGGCGTAGAAGAGACCCAGTACTTC.

This clonotype was counted ten times or more. The CDR3 loop is CASSYFVGGRNEQFF. The CDR3 nucleotides read TGTGCCAGCAGTTACTTTGTCGGGGGAAGGAATGAGCAGTTCTTC. The chain links TRBV6-2 or TRBV6-3 to TRBJ2-1; D perhaps matches TRBD2 (6 bases). Trimming took 1 base from V and 7 from J, leaving 14 bases between them. The CDR3 totals 15 residues. CDR1 and CDR2 (germline): MNHEY, SVGEGT.

This clonotype was observed a handful of times. This rearrangement joins TRBV18 to TRBJ1-5; 7 nucleotides match TRBD1. The V and J ends lost 2 bases and 7 bases, in that order; junction bases with no gene match: 11. CDR3 length: 16 amino acids. Per the germline V gene, CDR1 is KGHSH and CDR2 is LQKENI. The CDR3 protein is CASSPDGQGVRQPQHF. DNA of the CDR3: TGTGCCAGCTCACCAGACGGCCAGGGGGTGAGGCAGCCCCAGCATTTT.